This T cell receptor beta chain was retrieved from a study of blood T cells in healthy people across ages. Study in general: Capture via template switching afforded approximately one barcoded beta molecule per two T cells.

Findings and limits, study-wide: A roughly linear fall in TCR beta diversity per million T cells was seen with increasing age. Researchers judged that diversity estimates from one million T cells fell short of true values.

Next came a second PCR, run for roughly 7 to 12 cycles, which used a sample-barcoded 5' primer along with a J-beta primer mix. No fewer than 3 million CDR3-containing paired-end reads came from each sample. A single record per CDR3 protein comes from TCRdb applying MiXCR to the 5' RACE reads. The sample shows 550,000 to 700,000 distinct CDR3 sequences, about 25% of them seen only once. Germline trimming cut 4 bases from V and 6 bases from J; bases unmatched to any gene: 5. The CDR3 length is 14 residues. The germline V gene has CDR1 SGHRS and CDR2 YFSETQ. To note about this clonotype: What it binds is unknown.

This chain uses TRBV5-1 with TRBJ2-1; TRBD2 aligns across 9 bases. Sequencing input: blood. This receptor was identified in a woman between 65 and 79 years old in good health. CDR3: CASSAGGPVNEQFF. CDR3 nucleotides: TGCGCCAGCAGCGCGGGGGGGCCAGTCAATGAGCAGTTCTTC.